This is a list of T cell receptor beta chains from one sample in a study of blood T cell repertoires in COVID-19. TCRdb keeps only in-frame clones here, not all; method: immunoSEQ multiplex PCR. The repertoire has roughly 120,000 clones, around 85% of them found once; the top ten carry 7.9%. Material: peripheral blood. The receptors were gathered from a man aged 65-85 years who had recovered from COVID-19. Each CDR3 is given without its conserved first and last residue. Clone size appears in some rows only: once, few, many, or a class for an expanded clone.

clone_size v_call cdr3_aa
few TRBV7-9 ASRLLNRAVGELF
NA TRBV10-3 AINRGIGQETQY
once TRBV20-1 SASSPVSAGGDYEQY
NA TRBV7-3 ASSSLTGSEQF
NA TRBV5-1 ASSLQGGNTGELF
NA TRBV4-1 ASSRGTSGSHSYEQY
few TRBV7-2 ASSSGTGTNYGYT
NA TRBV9 ASSARLADYNEQF
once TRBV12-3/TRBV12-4 ASSYQGSGGYT
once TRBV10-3 ATGGRGTGPHEQY
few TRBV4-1 ASSQELGRGGSYEQY